Each of the 10 T cell receptor beta chains below was sequenced from the same sample in a study of blood T cells in healthy people across ages. Primers used in a second PCR of about 7 to 12 cycles were a sample-barcoded 5' primer and a J-beta primer mix. TCRdb used MiXCR to reprocess the 5' RACE reads, holding one entry per CDR3 protein. Counted here are roughly 1 million distinct CDR3 sequences, 25% occurring once; the ten biggest clones make up 0.75%. Separately, the same data were catalogued under a study of T cells of mothers and their children.

Sequencing used blood. These receptors were taken from a girl aged 2 to 10 in good health.

This chain's CDR3 is CASSPILNTEAFF. The CDR3 DNA follows: TGTGCCAGCAGCCCCATATTGAACACTGAAGCTTTCTTT. V and J are TRBV7-9 and TRBJ1-1, with unresolved D. Trimming took 5 bases from V and 0 from J, leaving 7 bases between them. The CDR3 consists of 13 residues. Germline V gene sequence: CDR1 SEHNR, CDR2 FQNEAQ (reference sequence).

On this clonotype: An end of the junction does not agree with germline; a read error may underlie this. CDR3 sequence: CASSFRRVLNAEAFF. Here the CDR3 DNA reads TGTGCCAGCAGTTTCAGGAGGGTTTTGAACGCTGAAGCTTTCTTT. The J gene is TRBJ1-1, the V gene TRBV28; D gene unclear. The CDR3 runs 15 residues. Looked up from germline, CDR1 is MDHEN and CDR2 is SYDVKM.

This clonotype has a handful of counts. The rearrangement uses TRBV28 and TRBJ2-5, with a possible D match to TRBD2 (6 bases). Matching the DNA end better, TRBJ2-1 makes the J call doubtful. CDR3 length: 12 residues. CDR1 and CDR2 (germline): MDHEN, SYDVKM. The CDR3 region is CASSFLEGEQFF. CDR3 nucleotide sequence: TGTGCCAGCAGTTTCTTGGAGGGTGAGCAGTTCTTC.

This clonotype was seen a few times. The chain recombines TRBV27 with TRBJ1-1; D is uncertain. The CDR3 loop spans 16 amino acids. V was clipped by 2 bases and J by 1 base, with 14 bases between them. Germline V CDR1 and CDR2: MNHEY, SMNVEV (reference sequence). In nucleotides, the CDR3 is TGTGCCAGCAGTTTAGCCTTAAGAACCTGGAACACTGAAGCTTTCTTT. Translation: CASSLALRTWNTEAFF.

This clonotype was seen only a few times. This chain connects TRBV7-8 to TRBJ2-2; 7 bases agree with TRBD1. From germline, CDR1 is SGHVS and CDR2 FQNEAQ. V was clipped by 5 bases and J by 4 bases; unmatched bases: 7. The CDR3 runs 15 residues. The CDR3 is CASSAQGWSTGELFF. The CDR3 bases are TGTGCCAGCAGCGCACAGGGGTGGAGCACCGGGGAGCTGTTTTTT.

This clonotype turned up a few times. The chain uses TRBV12-5 and TRBJ1-5; tentatively, D is TRBD1 (6 bases). The CDR3 is 15 amino acids. CDR1 and CDR2 (germline): LGHNT, FRNRAP. The V gene lost 4 bases and the J gene lost 3 bases, with 13 bases spanning the gap. For the CDR3, the DNA is TGTGCTAGTGGTTCGGAACAGGGATACAATCAGCCCCAGCATTTT. Protein sequence: CASGSEQGYNQPQHF.

V usage is TRBV28 and J usage is TRBJ2-5; either TRBD1 or TRBD2 may fit D (6 bases each). Germline CDR1 and CDR2: MDHEN and SYDVKM. This CDR3 spans 15 amino acids. Trimming left V 3 bases short and J 4 bases short, with 15 bases between. DNA for the CDR3: TGTGCCAGCAGTTTCCTAGGGGGGCTCCGAGAGACCCAGTACTTC. It specifies CASSFLGGLRETQYF.

This sequence joins TRBV14 and TRBJ2-5; D is unclear. The V and J ends lost 4 bases and 7 bases respectively, with 19 bases between them. Germline V gene lookup returns CDR1 SGHDN and CDR2 FVKESK. CDR3 length equals 15 residues. The CDR3 region is CASSPGCGLCGTQYF. The CDR3 coding sequence is TGTGCCAGCAGCCCCGGTTGTGGGCTATGCGGGACCCAGTACTTC.

CDR3 protein: CASSPREGYTF. The CDR3 bases are TGTGCCAGCTCACCACGGGAGGGCTACACCTTC. The V and J genes are TRBV18 and TRBJ1-2; no firm D call. CDR3 length: 11 amino acids. V lost 1 base and J lost 8, with 5 bases in between. Per germline, CDR1 KGHSH and CDR2 LQKENI.

This clonotype was counted ten times or more. The CDR3 DNA follows: TGCGCCAGCAGCTTGGTGCCGACAGACGAGCAGTACTTC. Residues: CASSLVPTDEQYF. The V and J genes are TRBV5-1 and TRBJ2-7; D might be TRBD1 (5 bases). Germline loops: CDR1 SGHRS, CDR2 YFSETQ. The CDR3 runs to 13 residues. V was clipped by 0 bases and J by 5 bases, with 9 bases between them.